The next 26 T cell receptor beta chains were all read from a single sample in a study of tumor-infiltrating lymphocytes in primary liver carcinoma. TCR beta cDNA came from about 500 ng total RNA, primed with a constant-region primer. Investigators got TCR beta libraries out of three nested multiplex PCR rounds, done with slightly modified ARM-PCR. It was with TRBV1-TRBV30 forward primers and a C-beta reverse primer that the first two PCR rounds were run, at approximately 9 cycles each. MiXCR, applied by TCRdb to the multiplex PCR reads, yields one record per CDR3 protein. The data contain about 100,000 distinct CDR3 sequences, more than 65% of them singletons. From unsorted bulk tissue weighing roughly 19-34 mg, DNA and RNA were co-extracted. Sequencing was performed on liver tumor tissue from sampling region 5. Indicated subset: tumor region T5, tumor centre. Source of these receptors: a woman aged 55 to 70 with primary liver carcinoma and hepatitis B virus infection.

The rearrangement links TRBV6-1 to TRBJ1-1; TRBD1 matches at 8 bases. Trimming removed 5 bases from V and 11 bases from J; junction bases left unmatched: 10. CDR3 size: 13 residues. CDR1 is MNHNS and CDR2 is SASEGT in the germline V gene. For the CDR3, the DNA is TGTGCCAGCAGTTACAGGGGGAACATTGAGGCTTTCTTT. This encodes CASSYRGNIEAFF.

For this clonotype: At one boundary the junction diverges from the germline segment, which might be a read error. The chain recombines TRBV11-2 with TRBJ1-1; D not resolved. Germline CDR1 SGHAT, CDR2 FQNNGV. This CDR3 is built from 11 residues. CDR3 residues: CTRSPFTEAFF. The CDR3 DNA sequence: TGTACCAGGAGCCCGTTTACTGAAGCTTTCTTT. The entire variable domain, with the rest obtained from reference TRBV11-2 and TRBJ1-1, is as follows: EAGVAQSPRYKIIEKRQSVAFWCNPISGHATLYWYQQILGQGPKLLIQFQNNGVVDDSQLPKDRFSAERLKGVDSTLKIQPAKLEDSAVYLCTRSPFTEAFFGQGTRLTVV.

Remarks on this clonotype: A much more abundant neighbour one base away suggests this may be a read error. The chain links TRBV6-6 to TRBJ1-1, with 7 bases that match TRBD1. The germline V gene has CDR1 MNHNY and CDR2 SVGAGI (reference sequence). J was trimmed by 8 bases and V by 6 bases; bases with no gene match: 9. The CDR3 runs to 13 residues. The CDR3 sequence is CASRTTGDSEAFF. The CDR3 bases are TGTGCCAGCAGAACCACAGGGGATTCGGAAGCTTTCTTT.

Comment on this clonotype: Because the CDR3 is missing its conserved closing phenylalanine or tryptophan, this is likely a read error. The rearrangement links TRBV11-2 to TRBJ1-1; TRBD1 is a possible D gene (5 bases). Germline values: CDR1 SGHAT, CDR2 FQNNGV. This CDR3 contains 13 residues. V was cut by 5 bases and J by 6 bases, with 13 bases left in between. DNA of the CDR3: TGTGCCAGCAGCATCACCTTGGGGGCTGAAGCTTTCATT. Amino acid sequence: CASSITLGAEAFI.

Points on this clonotype: Relative to the germline gene, one junction end is altered; a read error may explain this. The chain joins TRBV14 to TRBJ2-2; TRBD1 aligns across 9 bases. Per the germline V gene, CDR1 is SGHDN and CDR2 is FVKESK. This CDR3 comprises 21 residues. The CDR3 spells CASSHDTPHVFRDRATGELFF. The CDR3 DNA reads as TGTGCCAGCAGCCATGATACACCACACGTATTCCGGGACAGGGCCACCGGGGAGCTCTTTTTT.

The chain is built from TRBV6-1 and TRBJ2-1, with D tentatively TRBD2 (6 bases). CDR1 MNHNS and CDR2 SASEGT come from the germline V gene. Deletions cut 6 bases from V and 4 bases from J, with 25 bases between. This CDR3 has 18 amino acids. CDR3 sequence reads: CASSPHISSGGTYNEQFF. The CDR3, as DNA: TGTGCCAGCAGCCCCCACATCAGTAGCGGCGGAACATACAATGAGCAGTTCTTC.

Note on this clonotype: This CDR3 fails to terminate in the conserved phenylalanine or tryptophan, so it likely reflects a read error. J is TRBJ2-3 and V is TRBV29-1; D might be TRBD2 (6 bases). The CDR3 covers 16 residues. The V end lost 1 base, the J end lost 1 base, and 15 bases lay between the germline ends. CDR1 and CDR2 (germline): SQVTM, ANQGSEA. This chain's CDR3 is CSVEGVTSSRTDTQYI. The CDR3 DNA follows: TGCAGCGTTGAAGGGGTAACTAGCAGTCGCACAGATACGCAGTATATT.

Of note for this clonotype: A read error is likely, as this CDR3 ends without the conserved phenylalanine or tryptophan. The limits of the CDR3 on the DNA are not certain, so only TCRdb's listed CDR3 is given. J is TRBJ1-1 and V is TRBV2. Germline lookup yields CDR1 SNHLY and CDR2 FYNNEI. The CDR3 length equals 14 residues, ends included. The CDR3 here is CASSEASKNTEAFL.

The gene calls are TRBV4-1 and TRBJ2-5; perhaps TRBD2 as D (6 bases). Looked up from germline, CDR1 is MGHRA and CDR2 is YSYEKL. The CDR3 is 18 residues long. Trimming took off 2 bases at V and 1 base at J, with 20 bases between the two ends. CDR3 protein: CASSQYLGRGVAQETQYF. The CDR3 DNA follows: TGCGCCAGCAGCCAATATCTGGGCCGCGGGGTAGCCCAAGAGACCCAGTACTTC.

In regard to this clonotype: At one end, the junction sequence differs from germline, possibly due to a read error. The rearrangement links TRBV12-3 or TRBV12-4 to TRBJ1-2, with 7 bases aligning to TRBD1. The CDR3 covers 14 residues. The CDR3 is CTSSSLTGFLGCTF. The CDR3 nucleotides are TGTACCAGCAGTTCGCTGACAGGGTTCCTTGGCTGCACCTTC.

Remarks on this clonotype: A much larger clone lies one base from this, so it may be a read error. The chain is built from TRBV10-3 and TRBJ2-2; D might be TRBD1 (6 bases). V was shortened by 10 bases and J by 7 bases, with 19 bases between the two germline ends. The CDR3 has 14 residues. Germline-derived CDR1 and CDR2 are ENHRY and SYGVKD. The CDR3 loop reads CATRGLVDSGELFF. The CDR3 nucleotides read TGTGCCACTCGGGGCCTTGTGGACAGCGGGGAGCTGTTTTTT.

This clonotype has ten or more counts. The chain joins TRBV30 to TRBJ2-1, with a possible D match to TRBD2 (6 bases). Germline values: CDR1 GTSNPN, CDR2 SVGIG (reference sequence). The CDR3 has 13 residues. V gave up 1 base and J gave up 10 bases, with 14 bases separating them. CDR3 loop: CAWSAGVLPEQFF. The CDR3 nucleotides read TGTGCCTGGAGTGCGGGGGTCCTACCAGAGCAGTTCTTC.

Worth noting for this clonotype: An end of the junction differs from the germline gene, which may be a read error. The chain links TRBV11-2 to TRBJ1-6; D is unclear. The V gene's germline CDR1 is SGHAT and CDR2 FQNNGV. The CDR3 length is 15 residues. CDR3 amino acids: CASSLEVAAISPTHF. The CDR3 DNA is TGCGCCAGCAGCTTAGAAGTGGCAGCTATCTCACCCACCCACTTT.

Many counts were recorded for this clonotype. This clone may be a read error of a much larger clone one base away. The chain recombines TRBV29-1 with TRBJ1-1, with D possibly matching TRBD1 (5 bases). Germline V gives CDR1 SQVTM, CDR2 ANQGSEA. The CDR3 covers 12 residues. The CDR3: CSAGGGTTEASF. The CDR3 DNA reads as TGCAGCGCCGGGGGGGGGACCACTGAAGCTTCCTTT.

For this clonotype: Likely a read error: the CDR3 ends without its conserved phenylalanine or tryptophan. The chain employs TRBV10-2 and TRBJ2-1; D possibly uses TRBD1 or TRBD2 (5 bases each). In germline, CDR1 is WSHSY, CDR2 SAAADI. The V end lost 8 bases, the J end lost 4 bases, and 12 bases lay between the germline ends. The CDR3 consists of 13 residues. The CDR3 loop is CASQWWGYNEQFI. The DNA of the CDR3 is TGCGCCAGCCAGTGGTGGGGGTACAATGAGCAGTTCATC.

This clonotype has a count of ten or more. This chain uses TRBV10-2 with TRBJ2-1; unclear D gene. Germline values: CDR1 WSHSY, CDR2 SAAADI. V was shortened by 2 bases and J by 4 bases, with 12 bases between the two germline ends. This CDR3 has 15 residues. In DNA form, the CDR3 reads TGCGCCAGCAGTGAGGGGGTCCCCTCTTACAATGAGCAGTTCTTC. It codes for CASSEGVPSYNEQFF.

Comments on this clonotype: This may be a read error: a much more frequent sequence differs by one nucleotide. The rearrangement links TRBV28 to TRBJ1-5; no clear D gene. V lost 6 bases to trimming and J lost 0 bases, with 9 bases between them. CDR1 and CDR2 (germline): MDHEN, SYDVKM. The CDR3 totals 14 residues. The CDR3: CASRSLVSNQPQHF. CDR3 coding DNA: TGTGCCAGCAGATCCTTAGTTAGCAATCAGCCCCAGCATTTT.

In the case of this clonotype: Sequence at one end of the junction differs from germline and may be a read error. The gene calls are TRBV11-3 and TRBJ2-3; 8 bases align to TRBD2. The CDR3 covers 14 residues. Per the germline V gene, CDR1 is SGHNT and CDR2 is YENEEA. The DNA for the CDR3 is TGTGCCACTAGCTTCAGGACTAGCACAGATATGCAGTATTTT. Translation gives CATSFRTSTDMQYF.

Comments on this clonotype: At one boundary the junction diverges from the germline segment, which might be a read error. The chain has TRBV11-2 and TRBJ2-4, with TRBD2 as a possible D gene (5 bases). The germline gives CDR1 SGHAT, CDR2 FQNNGV. The CDR3 sequence is 15 residues long. In DNA, the CDR3 is TGTGCTAGCAGCTTAGATGGTTGGGAGCGCGACATTGAGTACTTC. Amino acids: CASSLDGWERDIEYF.

The rearrangement links TRBV6-5 to TRBJ2-2, with a tentative D call TRBD1 (5 bases). CDR3 length: 15 residues. Germline V gene lookup returns CDR1 MNHEY and CDR2 SVGAGI. Trimming took 7 bases from V and 1 from J, leaving 13 bases between them. CDR3 sequence reads: CASTPTRGNTGELFF. As DNA, the CDR3 is TGTGCCAGCACCCCGACAAGGGGGAACACCGGGGAGCTGTTTTTT.

This clonotype is labeled medium-sized. The chain employs TRBV29-1 and TRBJ2-2, with a weak D call TRBD2 (6 bases). Germline CDR1 is SQVTM and CDR2 is ANQGSEA. The V end lost 3 bases, the J end lost 6 bases, and 14 bases lay between the germline ends. The CDR3 contains 14 residues. CDR3: CSVDAGMGSGELFF. CDR3 DNA sequence: TGCAGCGTTGACGCGGGAATGGGATCCGGGGAGCTGTTTTTT.

Regarding this clonotype: Germline and junction disagree at one end, which may indicate a read error. The chain is built from TRBV6-6 and TRBJ2-7; TRBD2 aligns across 8 bases. This CDR3 spans 14 amino acids. Germline assignment: CDR1 MNHNY and CDR2 SVGAGI (reference sequence). Written as DNA, the CDR3 is TGTGCCGGCAGTAGCGGGATTAGGACCTACGAGCAGTACTTC. This encodes CAGSSGIRTYEQYF.

In this sample, this clonotype turned up once. A read error may be the cause here, since a much bigger clone is one base away. The chain carries TRBV28 and TRBJ1-4; TRBD1 is a possible D gene (5 bases). Germline CDR1 reads MDHEN; CDR2 reads SYDVKM. This CDR3 region has 15 residues. V was shortened by 11 bases and J by 0 bases, with 16 bases between the two germline ends. The CDR3 protein is CAGVAGGATNEKLFF. The CDR3 DNA sequence: TGTGCCGGCGTTGCGGGAGGGGCAACTAATGAAAAACTGTTTTTT.

By frequency in the sample, this clonotype is medium-sized. The rearrangement uses TRBV11-2 and TRBJ2-1; 8 positions agree with TRBD2. Germline V gene lookup returns CDR1 SGHAT and CDR2 FQNNGV. Unmatched junction bases numbered 7, after V lost 5 bases and J lost 4 bases. The CDR3 sequence is 15 residues long. The CDR3 is CASSRTSSGYNEQFF. DNA for the CDR3: TGTGCCAGCAGCAGGACTAGCTCAGGGTACAATGAGCAGTTCTTC. Full variable domain (remainder filled in from reference TRBV11-2 and TRBJ2-1): EAGVAQSPRYKIIEKRQSVAFWCNPISGHATLYWYQQILGQGPKLLIQFQNNGVVDDSQLPKDRFSAERLKGVDSTLKIQPAKLEDSAVYLCASSRTSSGYNEQFFGPGTRLTVL.

A word on this clonotype: A junction end diverges from the germline sequence, so it may reflect a read error. The chain carries TRBV6-5 and TRBJ2-5; the D gene is possibly TRBD1 (6 bases). In germline, CDR1 is MNHEY, CDR2 SVGAGI. The CDR3 loop spans 14 amino acids. Here the CDR3 reads CTSSYSTGVETQYF. CDR3 sequence (DNA): TGTACCAGCAGTTACTCGACAGGAGTAGAGACCCAGTACTTC.

A word on this clonotype: An end of the junction differs from the germline gene, which may be a read error. The rearrangement links TRBV6-5 to TRBJ2-1, with D perhaps TRBD2 (6 bases). CDR3 length: 17 amino acids. The germline gives CDR1 MNHEY, CDR2 SVGAGI. This CDR3 reads CASRPRVRAGRYNEQFF. In nucleotides, the CDR3 is TGTGCCAGCAGGCCCCGGGTTCGAGCGGGTCGCTACAATGAGCAGTTTTTC.